The present T cell receptor beta chain was sequenced within a study of response to subunit inactivated influenza vaccine. MiXCR was run by TCRdb on the RT-PCR reads, yielding one entry per CDR3 protein. The sample has 400,000 to 550,000 distinct CDR3 sequences, about 25% seen once. Germline V lookup: CDR1 LGHNA, CDR2 YSLEER. V shed 4 bases and J 7 bases; nucleotides not matched to a gene: 10. This CDR3 comprises 15 residues. Points from the study as a whole: It was suggested by the authors that few new T cells are recruited by each seasonal influenza vaccination.

In regard to this clonotype: Its target is not known.

The TCR was taken from a man aged 45-60 years who received an inactivated influenza vaccine. This sequence joins TRBV4-3 and TRBJ1-5; 7 positions match TRBD1. This material consisted of CD4+ T cells sorted from PBMCs, taken about 5 days after vaccination. The CDR3 nucleotides are TGCGCCAGCAGCCTTGACAGGGCCTCGGACCAGCCCCAGCATTTT. Its protein is CASSLDRASDQPQHF.